What follows are 4 T cell receptor beta chains derived from one specimen sequenced in a study of neoadjuvant anti-PD-1 for oral cavity cancer (dated by TCRdb to the early 2020s). Interpreted using the paper, the time point label stands for: after neoadjuvant nivolumab, at surgical resection. The library was produced with the immunoSEQ multiplex PCR assay. Entries here come from immuneACCESS through TCRdb and include only in-frame sequences with V and J called. Some clones fail to appear in such tables; in the studies checked, an unresolved V gene covers under half of the shortfall, and the cause of the remainder is unknown. This sample holds about 23,000 clones; 40% to 50% were observed only once. Under 40% of the sample is taken by the ten largest. The sample here was tumor tissue, taken after nivolumab (anti-PD-1) treatment. These receptors were collected from a person aged 35-79 years with oral cavity squamous cell carcinoma.

The table lists this clone with a few counts. The rearrangement joins TRBV18 to TRBJ1-2; D remains ambiguous. V was pared by 0 bases and J by 10 bases, with 9 bases between. This CDR3 is built from 12 residues. Germline V CDR1 and CDR2: KGHSH, LQKENI. The CDR3 region is CASSPPVGDYTF. The CDR3 DNA is TGTGCCAGCTCACCACCGGTCGGGGACTACACCTTC.

This clone has a count of ten or more. This rearrangement joins TRBV6-5 to TRBJ2-4; D remains ambiguous. CDR1 and CDR2 from the germline V gene are MNHEY and SVGAGI. Trimming took 7 bases from V and 0 from J, leaving 7 bases between them. CDR3 size: 13 residues. The CDR3 sequence is CASTDLAKNIQYF. The CDR3 nucleotides read TGTGCCAGCACAGACCTAGCCAAAAACATTCAGTACTTC.

V usage is TRBV19 and J usage is TRBJ1-1, with D uncertain. The V and J ends lost 5 bases and 3 bases respectively, with 10 bases between them. Per the germline V gene, CDR1 is LNHDA and CDR2 is SQIVND (reference sequence). This CDR3 spans 13 amino acids. The CDR3 protein is CASSQVRYTEAFF. DNA for the CDR3: TGTGCCAGTAGTCAGGTTCGGTACACTGAAGCTTTCTTT.

This clone was observed a handful of times. The chain uses TRBV11-2 and TRBJ2-4; possibly TRBD1 for D (6 bases). CDR1 is SGHAT, CDR2 FQNNGV, per germline. This CDR3 comprises 14 residues. The V end was cut by 1 base, the J end by 12 bases, with 16 bases between. The CDR3 nucleotides read TGTGCCAGCAGCTTAGGGCCCTCCCAGGGGACTCAGTACTTC. The encoded protein is CASSLGPSQGTQYF.